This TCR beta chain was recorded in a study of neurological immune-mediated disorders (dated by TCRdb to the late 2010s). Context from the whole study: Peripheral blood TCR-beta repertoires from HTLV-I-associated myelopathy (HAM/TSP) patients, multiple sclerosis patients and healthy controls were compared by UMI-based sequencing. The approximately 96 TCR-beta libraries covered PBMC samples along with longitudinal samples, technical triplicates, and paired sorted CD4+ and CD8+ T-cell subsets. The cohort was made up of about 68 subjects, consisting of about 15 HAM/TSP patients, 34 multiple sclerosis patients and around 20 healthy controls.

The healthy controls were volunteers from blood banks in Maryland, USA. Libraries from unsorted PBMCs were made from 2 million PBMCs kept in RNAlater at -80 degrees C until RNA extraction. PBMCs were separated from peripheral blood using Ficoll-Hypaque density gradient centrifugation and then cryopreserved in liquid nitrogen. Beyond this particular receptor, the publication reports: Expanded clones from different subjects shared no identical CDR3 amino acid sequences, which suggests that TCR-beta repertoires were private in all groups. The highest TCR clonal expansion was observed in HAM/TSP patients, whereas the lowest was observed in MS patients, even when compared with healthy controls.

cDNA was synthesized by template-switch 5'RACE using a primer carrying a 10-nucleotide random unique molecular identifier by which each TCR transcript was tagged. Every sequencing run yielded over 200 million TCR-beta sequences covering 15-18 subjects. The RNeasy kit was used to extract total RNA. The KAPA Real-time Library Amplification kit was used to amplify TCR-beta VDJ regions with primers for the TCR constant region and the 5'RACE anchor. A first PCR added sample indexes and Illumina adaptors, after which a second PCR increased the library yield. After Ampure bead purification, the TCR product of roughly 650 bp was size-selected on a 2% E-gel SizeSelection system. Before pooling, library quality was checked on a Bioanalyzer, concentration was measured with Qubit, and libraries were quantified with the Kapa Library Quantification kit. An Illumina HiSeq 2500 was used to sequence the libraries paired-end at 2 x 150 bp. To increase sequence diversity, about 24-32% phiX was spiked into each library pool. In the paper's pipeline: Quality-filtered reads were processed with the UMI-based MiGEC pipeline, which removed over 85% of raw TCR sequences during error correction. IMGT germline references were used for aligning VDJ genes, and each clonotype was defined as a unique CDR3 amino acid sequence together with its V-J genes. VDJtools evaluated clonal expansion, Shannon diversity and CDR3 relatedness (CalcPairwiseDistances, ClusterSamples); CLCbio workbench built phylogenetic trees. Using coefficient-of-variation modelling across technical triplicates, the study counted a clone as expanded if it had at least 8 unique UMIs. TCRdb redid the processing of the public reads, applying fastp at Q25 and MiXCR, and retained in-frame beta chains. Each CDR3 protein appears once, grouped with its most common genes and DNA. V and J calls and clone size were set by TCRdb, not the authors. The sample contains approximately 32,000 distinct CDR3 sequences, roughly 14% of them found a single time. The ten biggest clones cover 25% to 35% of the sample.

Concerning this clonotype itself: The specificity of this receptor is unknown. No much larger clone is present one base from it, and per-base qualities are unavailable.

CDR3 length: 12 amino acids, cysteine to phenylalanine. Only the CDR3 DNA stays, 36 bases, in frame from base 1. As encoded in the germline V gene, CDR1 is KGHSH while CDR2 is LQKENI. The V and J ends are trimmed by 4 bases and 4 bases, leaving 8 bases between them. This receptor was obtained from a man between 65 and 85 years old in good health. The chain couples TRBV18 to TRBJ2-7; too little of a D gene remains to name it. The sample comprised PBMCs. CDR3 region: CASSLTEYEQYF. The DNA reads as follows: TGTGCCAGCTCACTAACAGAGTACGAGCAGTACTTC.